A single sample is the source of the 6 T cell receptor beta chains below, sequenced in a study of response to subunit inactivated influenza vaccine. From the RT-PCR reads, TCRdb called clonotypes with MiXCR, one entry per CDR3 protein. Found here are 400,000 to 650,000 distinct CDR3 sequences, approximately 7.8% of them singletons; the top ten hold around 13%. This sample comprised PBMCs from blood, obtained 23 months after vaccination. Receptors originate from a man aged 50 to 69 who received an inactivated influenza vaccine.

The V and J genes are TRBV7-2 and TRBJ2-7; no clear D. V was clipped by 0 bases and J by 0 bases, with 12 bases between them. CDR1 is SGHTA, CDR2 FQGNSA, per germline. This CDR3 region has 16 residues. The CDR3 DNA sequence: TGTGCCAGCAGCTTAGCGGCGGCGGCGAGCTCCTACGAGCAGTACTTC. This sequence encodes CASSLAAAASSYEQYF.

This clonotype was recorded many times. The gene calls are TRBV27 and TRBJ1-1, with no clear D. The V and J ends lost 4 bases and 4 bases respectively, with 13 bases between them. Germline V CDR1 and CDR2: MNHEY, SMNVEV (reference sequence). This CDR3 has 14 amino acids. This chain's CDR3 is CASSSGLKSTEAFF. CDR3 sequence (DNA): TGTGCCAGCAGTTCGGGCCTTAAGAGCACTGAAGCTTTCTTT.

This clonotype has a count of ten or more. The chain joins TRBV6-5 to TRBJ2-1, with TRBD1 identical over 9 bases. The CDR3 loop spans 16 amino acids. After removal of 2 bases from V and 1 base from J, the junction contained 3 bases not matched to a gene. Per the germline V gene, CDR1 is MNHEY and CDR2 is SVGAGI. CDR3 nucleotide sequence: TGTGCCAGCAGTTACGCCGGGACAGGGTCCTACAATGAGCAGTTCTTC. Its translation: CASSYAGTGSYNEQFF.

This clonotype was seen a handful of times. This rearrangement joins TRBV6-2 or TRBV6-3 to TRBJ2-2; D remains ambiguous. There are 14 residues in the CDR3. Per germline, CDR1 MNHEY and CDR2 SVGEGT. Trimming removed 6 bases from V and 4 bases from J, with 12 bases in between. The CDR3 spells CASSEQWSTGELFF. The CDR3 coding sequence is TGTGCCAGCAGCGAGCAGTGGTCCACCGGGGAGCTGTTTTTT.

This clonotype was picked up a small number of times. V and J are TRBV7-9 and TRBJ2-1, with TRBD2 matching 9 bases. J lost 1 base, V lost 5 bases, and 6 bases had no gene match. Germline V gene sequence: CDR1 SEHNR, CDR2 FQNEAQ (reference sequence). The CDR3 covers 16 residues. CDR3 DNA sequence: TGTGCCAGCAGCCCGCGGACTAGCGAGTCCTACAATGAGCAGTTCTTC. Translation gives CASSPRTSESYNEQFF.

This clonotype was counted only a few times. J is TRBJ2-3 and V is TRBV20-1, with unresolved D. Looked up from germline, CDR1 is DFQATT and CDR2 is SNEGSKA (reference sequence). The CDR3 has 11 amino acids. Trimming left V 6 bases short and J 4 bases short, with 8 bases between. The CDR3 here is CSAIFSDTQYF. Here the CDR3 DNA reads TGCAGTGCGATCTTCTCAGATACGCAGTATTTT.